Reported below is one T cell receptor beta chain. Its antigen is still unknown. Genes and germline come from the mouse. The sequence runs out 4 residues before the end of the CDR3; the remainder is reconstructed from the germline J gene. This sample was included in a study of CD8+ T cells in alopecia areata. About the research overall: Graft recipients were roughly 7-10-week-old female C3H/HeJ mice, and donor skin originated from approximately 6-12-month-old C3H/HeJ mice with spontaneous alopecia. Study results and caveats: Clonality in lesional scalp, especially alopecia totalis/universalis, exceeded that of normal scalp.

Germline V gene data show CDR1 as LGHDT and CDR2 as YNNKQL (reference sequence). V trimming: 4 bases; J trimming: 3 bases; junction bases outside the gene matches: 5. CDR3 length: 14 amino acids. RNA was extracted and reverse transcribed into cDNA as the sequencing template. Libraries were prepared by immunoSEQ multiplex PCR; TCRdb keeps only in-frame clonotypes and omits some of them. The specimen has around 290,000 clones, none found just once. A panel of CD4, CD8alpha, NKG2D, NKG2ACE and other markers served to sort pooled cutaneous lymph node cells. Material for sequencing was CD4+ T cells sorted from a lymph node. V and J are TRBV4 and TRBJ1-1, with 7 nucleotides matching TRBD1. This TCR derives from a C3H/HeJ mouse with alopecia areata. MHC haplotype of the mouse line: H2-k. The CDR3 loop reads CASSLQGRDTEVFF. Partial CDR3 DNA: TGTGCCAGCAGCTTACAGGGGAGGGACACA.